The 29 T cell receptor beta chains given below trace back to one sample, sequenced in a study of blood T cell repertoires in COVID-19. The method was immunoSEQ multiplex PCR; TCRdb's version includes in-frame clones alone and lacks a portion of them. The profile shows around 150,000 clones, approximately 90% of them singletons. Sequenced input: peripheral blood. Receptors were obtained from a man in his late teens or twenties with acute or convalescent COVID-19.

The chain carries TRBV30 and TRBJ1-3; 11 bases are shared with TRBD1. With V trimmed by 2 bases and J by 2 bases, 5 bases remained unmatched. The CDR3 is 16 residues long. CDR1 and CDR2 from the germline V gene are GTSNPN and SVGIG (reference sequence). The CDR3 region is CAWSTGTGGAGNTIYF. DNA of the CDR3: TGTGCCTGGAGTACCGGGACAGGGGGTGCTGGAAACACCATATATTTT.

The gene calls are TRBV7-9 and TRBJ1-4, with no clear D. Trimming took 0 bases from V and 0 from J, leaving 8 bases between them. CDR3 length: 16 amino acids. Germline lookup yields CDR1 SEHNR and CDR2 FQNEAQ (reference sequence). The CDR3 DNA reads TGTGCCAGCAGCTTAGCTCTAAGTCCAACTAATGAAAAACTGTTTTTT. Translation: CASSLALSPTNEKLFF.

The CDR3 sequence is CASAPPEGISGANVLTF. The CDR3 region has the DNA TGTGCTAGTGCCCCTCCCGAGGGAATCTCTGGGGCCAACGTCCTGACTTTC. The chain joins TRBV12-5 to TRBJ2-6, with a weak D call TRBD2 (5 bases). The CDR3 has 17 residues. V lost 7 bases and J 0 bases, leaving 16 bases between the germline ends. Germline CDR1 reads LGHNT; CDR2 reads FRNRAP.

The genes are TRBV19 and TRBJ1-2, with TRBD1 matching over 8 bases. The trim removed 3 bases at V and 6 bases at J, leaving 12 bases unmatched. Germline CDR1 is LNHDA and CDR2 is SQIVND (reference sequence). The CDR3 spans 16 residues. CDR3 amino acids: CASSMMDRVTINGYTF. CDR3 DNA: TGTGCCAGTAGTATGATGGACAGGGTAACGATTAATGGCTACACCTTC.

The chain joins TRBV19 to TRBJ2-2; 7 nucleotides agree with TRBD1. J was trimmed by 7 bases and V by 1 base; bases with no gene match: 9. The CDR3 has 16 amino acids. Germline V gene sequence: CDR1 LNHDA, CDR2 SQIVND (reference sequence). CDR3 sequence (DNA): TGTGCCAGTAGTATAGCCCTAAAAGGGGGCAACGGGGAGCTGTTTTTT. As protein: CASSIALKGGNGELFF.

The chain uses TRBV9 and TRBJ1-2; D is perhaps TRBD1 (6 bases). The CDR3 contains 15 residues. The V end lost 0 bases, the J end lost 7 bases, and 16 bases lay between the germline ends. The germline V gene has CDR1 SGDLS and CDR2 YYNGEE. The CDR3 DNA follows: TGTGCCAGCAGCGTAGAAGACAGGTCGATGGCTGGCTACACCTTC. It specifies CASSVEDRSMAGYTF. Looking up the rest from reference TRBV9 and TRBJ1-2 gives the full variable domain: DSGVTQTPKHLITATGQRVTLRCSPRSGDLSVYWYQQSLDQGLQFLIQYYNGEERAKGNILERFSAQQFPDLHSELNLSSLELGDSALYFCASSVEDRSMAGYTFGSGTRLTVV.

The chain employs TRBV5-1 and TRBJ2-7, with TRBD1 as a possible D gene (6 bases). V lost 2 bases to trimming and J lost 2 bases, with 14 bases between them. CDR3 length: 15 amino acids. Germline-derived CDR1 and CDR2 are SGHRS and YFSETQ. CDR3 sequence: CASSLSGTMTYEQYF. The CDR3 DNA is TGCGCCAGCAGCTTATCCGGGACAATGACCTACGAGCAGTACTTC.

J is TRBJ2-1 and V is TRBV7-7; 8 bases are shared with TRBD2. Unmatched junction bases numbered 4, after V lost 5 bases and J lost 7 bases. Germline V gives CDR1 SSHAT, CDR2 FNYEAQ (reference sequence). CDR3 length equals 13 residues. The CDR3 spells CASSPGGGNEQFF. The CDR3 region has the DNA TGTGCCAGCAGCCCCGGGGGGGGGAATGAGCAGTTCTTC.

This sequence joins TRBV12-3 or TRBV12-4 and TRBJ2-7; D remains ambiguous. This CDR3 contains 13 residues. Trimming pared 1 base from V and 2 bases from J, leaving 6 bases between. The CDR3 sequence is CASSLESAYEQYF. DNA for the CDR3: TGTGCCAGCAGTTTAGAATCAGCCTACGAGCAGTACTTC.

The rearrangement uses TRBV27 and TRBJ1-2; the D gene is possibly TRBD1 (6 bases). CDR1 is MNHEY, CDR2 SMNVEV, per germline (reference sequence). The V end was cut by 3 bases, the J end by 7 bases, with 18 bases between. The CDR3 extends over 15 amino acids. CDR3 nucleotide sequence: TGTGCCAGCAGTTTTATGAGGGGGGGCGCTGGTGGCTACACCTTC. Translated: CASSFMRGGAGGYTF.

Here the CDR3 DNA reads TGTGCTAGTGGTTTACAGGGGTGGAGTGGCTACACCTTC. Translating it yields CASGLQGWSGYTF. The chain has TRBV12-5 and TRBJ1-2, with TRBD1 matching 7 bases. The CDR3 sequence is 13 residues long. CDR1 is LGHNT and CDR2 is FRNRAP in the germline V gene. Trimming took 3 bases from V and 7 from J; bases not matched to a gene: 5.

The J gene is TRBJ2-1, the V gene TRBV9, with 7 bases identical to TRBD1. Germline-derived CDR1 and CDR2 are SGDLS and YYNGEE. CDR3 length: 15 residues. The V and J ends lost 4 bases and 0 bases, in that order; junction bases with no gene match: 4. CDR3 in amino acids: CASSPRQGSYNEQFF. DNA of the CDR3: TGTGCCAGCAGCCCCAGACAGGGCTCCTACAATGAGCAGTTCTTC.

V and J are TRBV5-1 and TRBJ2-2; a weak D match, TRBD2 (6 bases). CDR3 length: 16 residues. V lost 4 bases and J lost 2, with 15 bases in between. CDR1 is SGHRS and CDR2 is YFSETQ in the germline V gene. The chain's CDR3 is CASSQLRAGNTGELFF. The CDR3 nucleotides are TGCGCCAGCAGCCAACTACGGGCGGGAAACACCGGGGAGCTGTTTTTT.

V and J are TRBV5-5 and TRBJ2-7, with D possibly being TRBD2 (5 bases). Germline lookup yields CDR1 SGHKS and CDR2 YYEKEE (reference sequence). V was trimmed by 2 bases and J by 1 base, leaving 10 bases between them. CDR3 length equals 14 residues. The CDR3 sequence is CASSFAGRSYEQYF. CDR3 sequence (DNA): TGTGCCAGCAGCTTTGCGGGTCGGTCCTACGAGCAGTACTTC.

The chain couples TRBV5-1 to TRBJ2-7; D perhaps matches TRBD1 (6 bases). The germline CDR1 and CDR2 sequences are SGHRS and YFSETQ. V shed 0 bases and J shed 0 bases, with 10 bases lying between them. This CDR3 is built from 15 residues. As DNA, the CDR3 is TGCGCCAGCAGCTTGGAGTCAGGGGCCTCCTACGAGCAGTACTTC. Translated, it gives CASSLESGASYEQYF.

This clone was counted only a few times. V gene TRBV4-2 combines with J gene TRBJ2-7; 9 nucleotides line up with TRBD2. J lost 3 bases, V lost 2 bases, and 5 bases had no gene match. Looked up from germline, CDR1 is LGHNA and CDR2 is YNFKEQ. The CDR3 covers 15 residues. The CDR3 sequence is CASSQSAGGGYEQYF. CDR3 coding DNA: TGTGCCAGCAGCCAATCAGCGGGAGGAGGCTACGAGCAGTACTTC.

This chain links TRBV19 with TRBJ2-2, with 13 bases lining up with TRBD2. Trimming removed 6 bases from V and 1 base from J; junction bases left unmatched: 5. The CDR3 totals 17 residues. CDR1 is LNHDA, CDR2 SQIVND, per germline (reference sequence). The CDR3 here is CASSPGTSGKNTGELFF. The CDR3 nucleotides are TGTGCCAGTAGCCCCGGGACTAGCGGGAAGAACACCGGGGAGCTGTTTTTT.

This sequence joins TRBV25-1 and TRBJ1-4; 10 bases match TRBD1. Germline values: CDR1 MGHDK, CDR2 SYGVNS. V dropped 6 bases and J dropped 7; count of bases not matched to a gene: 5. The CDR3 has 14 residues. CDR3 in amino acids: CASRRQGAIEKLFF. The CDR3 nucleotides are TGTGCCAGCAGGAGACAGGGGGCAATTGAAAAACTGTTTTTT.

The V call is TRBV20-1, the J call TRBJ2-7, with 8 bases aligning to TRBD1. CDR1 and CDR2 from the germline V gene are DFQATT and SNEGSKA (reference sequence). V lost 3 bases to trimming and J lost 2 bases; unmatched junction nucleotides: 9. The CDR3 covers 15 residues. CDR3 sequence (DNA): TGCAGTGCTAGTGTAGGACAGGGTGGCCCCTACGAGCAGTACTTC. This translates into CSASVGQGGPYEQYF.

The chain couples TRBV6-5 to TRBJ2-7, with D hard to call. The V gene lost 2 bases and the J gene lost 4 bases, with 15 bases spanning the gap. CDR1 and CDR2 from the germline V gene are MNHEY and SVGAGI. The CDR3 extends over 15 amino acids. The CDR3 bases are TGTGCCAGCAGTTACGATGTGGCGGTTGGTTACGAGCAGTACTTC. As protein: CASSYDVAVGYEQYF.

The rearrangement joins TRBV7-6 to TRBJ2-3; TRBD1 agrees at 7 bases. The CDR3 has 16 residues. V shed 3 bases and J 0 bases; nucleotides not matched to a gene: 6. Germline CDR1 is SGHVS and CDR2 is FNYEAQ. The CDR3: CASSFGQAPSTDTQYF. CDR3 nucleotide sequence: TGTGCCAGCAGCTTTGGACAGGCTCCCAGCACAGATACGCAGTATTTT.

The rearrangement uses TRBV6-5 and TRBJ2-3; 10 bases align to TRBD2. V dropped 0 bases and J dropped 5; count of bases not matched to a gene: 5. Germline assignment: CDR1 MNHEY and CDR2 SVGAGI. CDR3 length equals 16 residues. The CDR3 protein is CASSYSLAGREDTQYF. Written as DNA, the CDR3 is TGTGCCAGCAGTTACTCACTAGCGGGGAGGGAAGATACGCAGTATTTT.

The CDR3 nucleotides are TGTGCCAGTAAGTCGGGGGGCGAGGGCACTGAAGCTTTCTTT. It yields the protein CASKSGGEGTEAFF. J is TRBJ1-1 and V is TRBV19, with D possibly being TRBD1 (6 bases). Germline V gives CDR1 LNHDA, CDR2 SQIVND (reference sequence). Between the trimmed V and J ends, which lost 7 bases and 4 bases, there was a span of 16 bases. There are 14 residues in the CDR3.

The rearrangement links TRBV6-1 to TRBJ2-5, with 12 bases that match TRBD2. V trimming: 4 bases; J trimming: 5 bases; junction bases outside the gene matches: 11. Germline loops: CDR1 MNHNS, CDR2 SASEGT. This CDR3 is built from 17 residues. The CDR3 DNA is TGTGCCAGCAGTGCGCATACTAGCGGGGGGACCGTGGAGACCCAGTACTTC. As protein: CASSAHTSGGTVETQYF.

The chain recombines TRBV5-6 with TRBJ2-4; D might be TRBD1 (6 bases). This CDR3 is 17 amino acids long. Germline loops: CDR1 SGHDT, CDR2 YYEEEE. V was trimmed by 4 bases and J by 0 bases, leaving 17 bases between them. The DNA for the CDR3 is TGTGCCAGCAGCGGCAGGGGTGGAATAGTAGCCAAAAACATTCAGTACTTC. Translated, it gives CASSGRGGIVAKNIQYF.

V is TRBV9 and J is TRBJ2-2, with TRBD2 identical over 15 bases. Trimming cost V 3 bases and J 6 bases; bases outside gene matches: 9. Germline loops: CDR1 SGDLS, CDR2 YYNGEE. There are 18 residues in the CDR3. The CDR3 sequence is CASSESTGLAGGSGELFF. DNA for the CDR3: TGTGCCAGCAGCGAGTCGACAGGACTAGCGGGAGGGTCCGGGGAGCTGTTTTTT.

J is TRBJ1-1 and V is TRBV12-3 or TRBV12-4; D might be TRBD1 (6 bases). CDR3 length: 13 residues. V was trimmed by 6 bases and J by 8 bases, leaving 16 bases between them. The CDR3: CASRSRGQGEAFF. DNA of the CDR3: TGTGCCAGCAGGAGTAGAGGGCAGGGGGAAGCTTTCTTT.

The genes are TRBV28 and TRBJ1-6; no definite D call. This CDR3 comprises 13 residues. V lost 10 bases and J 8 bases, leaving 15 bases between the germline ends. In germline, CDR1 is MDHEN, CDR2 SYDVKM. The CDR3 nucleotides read TGTGCCACCCTAGAGGGTATGGATTCACCCCTCCACTTT. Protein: CATLEGMDSPLHF.

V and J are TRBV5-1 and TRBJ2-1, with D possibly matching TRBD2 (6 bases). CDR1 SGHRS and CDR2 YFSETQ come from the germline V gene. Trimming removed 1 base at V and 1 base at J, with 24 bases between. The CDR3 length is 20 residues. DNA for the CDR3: TGCGCCAGCAGCTTGACTCCAGCGGGTCCTCTCGCTTCGTCCTACAATGAGCAGTTCTTC. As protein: CASSLTPAGPLASSYNEQFF.